A selection of T cell receptor beta chains follows, all from one sample in a study of vaccination and CD4 T cells after COVID-19. MiXCR, applied by TCRdb to the PCR reads, yields one record per CDR3 protein. The sample comprises tens of thousands of distinct CDR3 sequences, over 60% of which are singletons, and around 16% rests with the top ten. Antigen specificity for these receptors is unknown. The input for sequencing was CD4+ T cells from blood, cultured in vitro, taken after SARS-CoV-2 vaccination. The receptors originated from a human donor who received a COVID-19 vaccine. Each CDR3 is given with its conserved first and last residue. The D gene is left open where the match is weak.

V	J	D	DNA	CDR3
TRBV6-1	TRBJ2-2	TRBD2	TGTGCCAGCAGTACTCAGCGGGGGGAGGCCGGGGAGCTGTTTTTT	CASSTQRGEAGELFF
TRBV24-1	TRBJ1-2	NA	TGTGCCACCAGTGACCCTTCGGACAGAGTCTATGGCTACACCTTC	CATSDPSDRVYGYTF
TRBV6-4	TRBJ2-5	TRBD2	TGTGCCAGCAGTGAGCCTAGCGGGGGGCCGGGGAGTGCAGAGACCCAGTACTTC	CASSEPSGGPGSAETQYF
TRBV6-2/TRBV6-3	TRBJ1-2	TRBD1	TGTGCCAGCAGGTACTCGGGACAGAGCTATGGCTACACCTTC	CASRYSGQSYGYTF
TRBV19	TRBJ2-6	TRBD1	TGTGCCAGTAGTATTGCCAGGGGGCATGCTGGGGCCAACGTCCTGACTTTC	CASSIARGHAGANVLTF
TRBV20-1	TRBJ2-5	NA	TGCAGTCAACTGTACCAAGAGACCCAGTACTTC	CSQLYQETQYF
TRBV2	TRBJ1-4	TRBD1	TGTGCCAGCGGGACAGATAATGAAAAACTGTTTTTT	CASGTDNEKLFF
TRBV2	TRBJ2-3	NA	TGTGCCAGCCGTCGGCAGGGGGGAATAGATACGCAGTATTTT	CASRRQGGIDTQYF
TRBV6-1	TRBJ1-2	NA	TGTGCCAGCAGTGAATCGCGACCGCTCTATGGCTACACCTTC	CASSESRPLYGYTF
TRBV27	TRBJ1-1	NA	TGTGCCAGCAGTTTAGCGGGAGGGACTTCTGGAGCTTTCTTT	CASSLAGGTSGAFF
TRBV6-1	TRBJ1-4	TRBD1	TGTGCCAGCAGTCCCGATGCTCAGGGGGCAATGGATGAAAAACTGTTTTTT	CASSPDAQGAMDEKLFF
TRBV21-1	TRBJ2-2	NA	TGTGCCAGCAGCAACAGGGGACAGGGGGATCGCACCGGGGAGCTGTTTTTT	CASSNRGQGDRTGELFF
TRBV12-3/TRBV12-4	TRBJ1-1	NA	TGTGCCAGCAGCCCCAGGTCCTTGAACACTGAAGCTTTCTTT	CASSPRSLNTEAFF
TRBV20-1	TRBJ1-2	NA	TGCAGTGCTACACAGACAACTAACTATGGCTACACCTTC	CSATQTTNYGYTF
TRBV25-1	TRBJ1-3	TRBD1	TGTGCCAGCAGGAACCGGGGGACAGGGGCGAACACCATATATTTT	CASRNRGTGANTIYF
TRBV12-3/TRBV12-4	TRBJ2-7	NA	TGTGCCAGCAGTTTAGGGGCAGGGGGGTTGTACGAGCAGTACTTC	CASSLGAGGLYEQYF
TRBV2	TRBJ2-7	NA	TGTGCCAGCAGAGGCGACGGCTCCTACGAGCAGTACTTC	CASRGDGSYEQYF
TRBV7-6	TRBJ2-5	TRBD1	TGTGCCAGCAGCTCCCTGACAGGGGTGGAGACCCAGTACTTC	CASSSLTGVETQYF
TRBV12-3/TRBV12-4	TRBJ2-3	NA	TGTGCCAGCAGTTTAATCGGAGATACGCAGTATTTT	CASSLIGDTQYF
TRBV7-3	TRBJ1-1	NA	TGTGCCAGCAGCTCCCCTGGCACTGAAGCTTTCTTT	CASSSPGTEAFF
TRBV30	TRBJ2-3	NA	TGTGCCTGGAGAGGCAGGCCTTCAGATACGCAGTATTTT	CAWRGRPSDTQYF
TRBV20-1	TRBJ1-5	NA	TGCAGTGCTAGCTCTTACGGCTCCGGGGTCCGTCAGCCCCAGCATTTT	CSASSYGSGVRQPQHF
TRBV5-4	TRBJ2-2	TRBD1	TGTGCCAGCAGCTCGGGACAGGGAAACACCGGGGAGCTGTTTTTT	CASSSGQGNTGELFF
TRBV29-1	TRBJ1-1	TRBD1	TGCAGCGGACAGGGGGCGATGAGCACTGAAGCTTTCTTT	CSGQGAMSTEAFF